A single sample is the source of the 19 T cell receptor beta chains below, sequenced in a study of cytomegalovirus exposure and HLA in healthy donors. The PCR employed 60 Vbeta primers together with 13 Jbeta primers. Profiled with immunoSEQ multiplex PCR; TCRdb holds only in-frame clones, not every one. The sample yields approximately 150,000 clones, approximately 76% seen once. Sequencing was carried out using PBMCs. All receptors derive from a man aged 35-49 years in good health and CMV-seronegative.

This clone was counted a single time. Different DNA sequences within this sample yield the same CDR3. The chain employs TRBV13 and TRBJ2-1, with D perhaps matching TRBD2 (7 bases). Trimming took off 5 bases at V and 3 bases at J, with 14 bases between the two ends. Germline V lookup: CDR1 PRHDT, CDR2 FYEKMQ (reference sequence). CDR3 length: 15 amino acids. Written as DNA, the CDR3 is TGTGCCAGCAGCCCACGGGGGGCACACTACAATGAGCAGTTCTTC. Translated: CASSPRGAHYNEQFF.

This chain connects TRBV6-4 to TRBJ2-2; 8 bases map to TRBD1. CDR1 and CDR2 (germline): MRHNA, SNTAGT. CDR3 length: 20 amino acids. With 2 bases clipped from V and 3 bases from J, the junction kept 17 bases outside the gene matches. CDR3 sequence (DNA): TGTGCCAGCAGTGACCCCGACGGACAGGGCGGTTCGGCGTACACCGGGGAGCTGTTTTTT. Encoded protein: CASSDPDGQGGSAYTGELFF.

This chain joins TRBV5-8 and TRBJ2-7; TRBD1 aligns across 10 bases. V lost 2 bases to trimming and J lost 4 bases; unmatched junction nucleotides: 6. In germline, CDR1 is SGHTS, CDR2 YDEGEE. The CDR3 is 15 amino acids. CDR3 in DNA: TGTGCCAGCAGCTTCCCCAGACAGGGGGCTTACGAGCAGTACTTC. Protein sequence: CASSFPRQGAYEQYF.

This clone was observed a handful of times. At the DNA level, this CDR3 is encoded by other sequences in the same sample as well. The chain uses TRBV7-7 and TRBJ2-5; 7 bases match TRBD2. The CDR3 loop spans 13 amino acids. Germline V CDR1 and CDR2: SSHAT, FNYEAQ (reference sequence). V shed 1 base and J 10 bases; nucleotides not matched to a gene: 6. The CDR3 reads CASSLDRGEDQYF. CDR3 nucleotide sequence: TGTGCCAGCAGCTTAGATCGGGGGGAGGACCAGTACTTC.

As for this clone: Sequence at one end of the junction differs from germline and may be a read error. This sequence joins TRBV11-2 and TRBJ2-3, with 8 bases fitting TRBD2. The CDR3 covers 15 residues. Germline V gene data show CDR1 as SGHAT and CDR2 as FQNNGV. CDR3 nucleotides: TGTGCCAGCGGCTTAGCGGGATATAGCACAGATACGCAGTATTTT. Residues: CASGLAGYSTDTQYF. Combining the CDR3 with reference TRBV11-2 and TRBJ2-3 gives the whole variable domain EAGVAQSPRYKIIEKRQSVAFWCNPISGHATLYWYQQILGQGPKLLIQFQNNGVVDDSQLPKDRFSAERLKGVDSTLKIQPAKLEDSAVYLCASGLAGYSTDTQYFGPGTRLTVL.

This sequence joins TRBV4-1 and TRBJ2-3, with TRBD2 identical over 12 bases. V was pared by 2 bases and J by 1 base, with 4 bases of the junction left unmatched. Germline CDR1 and CDR2: MGHRA and YSYEKL. CDR3 size: 17 residues. The CDR3 loop is CASSQPRTSGGTDTQYF. The CDR3 bases are TGCGCCAGCAGCCAACCTCGGACTAGCGGGGGCACAGATACGCAGTATTTT.

CDR3 amino acids: CASSPDRDIHGYTF. The CDR3 nucleotides read TGTGCCAGCAGCCCGGACAGGGATATTCATGGCTACACCTTC. The chain uses TRBV13 and TRBJ1-2; 8 nucleotides line up with TRBD1. From germline, CDR1 is PRHDT and CDR2 FYEKMQ (reference sequence). V was pared by 5 bases and J by 6 bases, with 8 bases of the junction left unmatched. This CDR3 spans 14 amino acids.

The sample holds one count of this clone. The chain employs TRBV5-6 and TRBJ2-3, with D possibly TRBD2 on 6 matching bases. CDR3 length equals 14 residues. V shed 4 bases and J shed 5 bases, with 14 bases lying between them. The germline gives CDR1 SGHDT, CDR2 YYEEEE. The CDR3 DNA follows: TGTGCCAGCAGCATGACTAGTTTTGTAGATACGCAGTATTTT. Encoded protein: CASSMTSFVDTQYF.

CDR3: CASSPYPGTPQETQYF. CDR3 bases: TGTGCCAGCAGTCCTTACCCCGGGACACCTCAAGAGACCCAGTACTTC. This chain connects TRBV27 to TRBJ2-5; D perhaps matches TRBD1 (6 bases). Germline assignment: CDR1 MNHEY and CDR2 SMNVEV (reference sequence). The length of the CDR3 is 16 residues. V was pared by 5 bases and J by 2 bases, with 18 bases between.

The genes are TRBV7-9 and TRBJ2-3; TRBD2 agrees at 12 bases. Per germline, CDR1 SEHNR and CDR2 FQNEAQ (reference sequence). Trimming cost V 5 bases and J 5 bases; bases outside gene matches: 11. The CDR3 spans 17 residues. The CDR3 bases are TGTGCCAGCAGCCCTAATCTAGCGGGAGGGCCTGGAGATACGCAGTATTTT. Translation: CASSPNLAGGPGDTQYF.

This chain uses TRBV6-1 with TRBJ1-2; possibly TRBD1 for D (5 bases). The CDR3 consists of 13 residues. CDR1 is MNHNS, CDR2 SASEGT, per germline. Trimming took 4 bases from V and 4 from J, leaving 10 bases between them. The DNA for the CDR3 is TGTGCCAGCAGTGCCCAGGGTCCCTATGGCTACACCTTC. Encoded protein: CASSAQGPYGYTF.

V is TRBV6-5 and J is TRBJ2-2, with TRBD2 matching 12 bases. This CDR3 spans 16 amino acids. After removal of 0 bases from V and 4 bases from J, the junction contained 0 bases not matched to a gene. Germline lookup yields CDR1 MNHEY and CDR2 SVGAGI. The CDR3 sequence is CASSYSTSGSTGELFF. The CDR3 DNA is TGTGCCAGCAGTTACTCGACTAGCGGGAGCACCGGGGAGCTGTTTTTT.

The V call is TRBV29-1, the J call TRBJ2-1, with TRBD2 identical over 8 bases. Trimming cost V 1 base and J 6 bases; bases outside gene matches: 11. The CDR3 consists of 16 residues. Germline V lookup: CDR1 SQVTM, CDR2 ANQGSEA. In DNA form, the CDR3 reads TGCAGCGTTGAAGTATTACGGGAGGGCCTACGCAATGAGCAGTTCTTC. Residues: CSVEVLREGLRNEQFF.

The rearrangement uses TRBV5-1 and TRBJ2-1; 10 bases align to TRBD1. The V gene's germline CDR1 is SGHRS and CDR2 YFSETQ. This CDR3 has 16 amino acids. The V and J ends lost 0 bases and 8 bases, in that order; junction bases with no gene match: 8. CDR3 sequence (DNA): TGCGCCAGCAGCTTGGAACCGGGACAGGGGATTGATGAGCAGTTCTTC. Its translation is CASSLEPGQGIDEQFF.

The chain recombines TRBV6-1 with TRBJ2-3; D ambiguous. The CDR3 loop spans 13 amino acids. The ends were cut back, 4 bases at V and 4 bases at J, with 9 bases in the middle. Germline V gene lookup returns CDR1 MNHNS and CDR2 SASEGT. This CDR3 reads CASSGRGADTQYF. DNA of the CDR3: TGTGCCAGCAGTGGCCGTGGAGCAGATACGCAGTATTTT.

About this clone: At one of its ends the junction is not consistent with the germline gene, which may arise from a read error. The gene calls are TRBV18 and TRBJ1-6; TRBD1 agrees at 7 bases. CDR1 and CDR2 (germline): KGHSH, LQKENI. This CDR3 contains 17 residues. CDR3 residues: CASSPMGTAKTYSRLHF. CDR3 nucleotide sequence: TGTGCCAGCTCACCAATGGGGACAGCCAAGACCTATTCACGCCTCCACTTT.

Comment on this clone: The junction does not match germline at one end; this may be a read error. The chain recombines TRBV5-6 with TRBJ2-7; D is ambiguous. The CDR3 length is 12 residues. Germline CDR1 is SGHDT and CDR2 is YYEEEE. CDR3 sequence: CAGSYLSYEQYF. The CDR3 DNA reads TGTGCCGGCAGCTACCTATCCTACGAGCAGTACTTC.

The chain employs TRBV19 and TRBJ2-1, with D hard to call. This CDR3 region has 13 residues. Germline V gene sequence: CDR1 LNHDA, CDR2 SQIVND (reference sequence). Trimming removed 7 bases at V and 4 bases at J, with 11 bases between. The CDR3 is CASTPSSYNEQFF. The CDR3 nucleotides are TGTGCCAGTACCCCCTCTTCGTACAATGAGCAGTTCTTC.

The J gene is TRBJ2-1, the V gene TRBV10-3, with D possibly matching TRBD2 (5 bases). The CDR3 loop spans 15 amino acids. Trimming pared 4 bases from V and 6 bases from J, leaving 16 bases between. From germline, CDR1 is ENHRY and CDR2 SYGVKD. CDR3 sequence: CAISVVHSEGNEQFF. CDR3 sequence (DNA): TGTGCCATCAGTGTGGTGCATAGCGAAGGCAATGAGCAGTTCTTC.